These 16 T cell receptor beta chains share one sample of origin, sequenced in a study of blood T cell repertoires in COVID-19. Profiled with immunoSEQ multiplex PCR; TCRdb holds only in-frame clones, not every one. The sample records 290,000 or so clones, roughly 87% being singletons. Source material: peripheral blood. Receptors originate from a young man with active or convalescent COVID-19.

This chain uses TRBV28 with TRBJ1-2, with D maybe TRBD1 (6 bases). The germline V gene has CDR1 MDHEN and CDR2 SYDVKM. The V end lost 7 bases, the J end lost 4 bases, and 22 bases lay between the germline ends. The CDR3 runs 16 residues. DNA of the CDR3: TGTGCCAGCACCAACTCGGGGGGCCTCAAAGCCTATGGCTACACCTTC. Encoded protein: CASTNSGGLKAYGYTF.

The chain combines TRBV12-5 with TRBJ2-7; D is possibly TRBD2 (6 bases). Trimming pared 6 bases from V and 2 bases from J, leaving 23 bases between. The CDR3 consists of 17 residues. Germline CDR1 is LGHNT and CDR2 is FRNRAP. CDR3 bases: TGTGCTAGTGGCCCCATCGGGAGTTCGGGATGGCCCTACGAGCAGTACTTC. Residues: CASGPIGSSGWPYEQYF.

The chain employs TRBV7-2 and TRBJ1-6, with 8 nucleotides matching TRBD1. The CDR3 contains 14 residues. The germline V gene encodes CDR1 SGHTA and CDR2 FQGNSA. V lost 5 bases, J lost 5 bases, and 2 bases stayed unmatched. The CDR3, as DNA: TGTGCCAGCAGCCGGGACAGGAATAATTCACCCCTCCACTTT. This sequence encodes CASSRDRNNSPLHF.

The chain employs TRBV5-6 and TRBJ2-7; D ambiguous. CDR1 is SGHDT, CDR2 YYEEEE, per germline. V was trimmed by 2 bases and J by 7 bases, leaving 10 bases between them. This CDR3 contains 12 residues. For the CDR3, the DNA is TGTGCCAGCAGCTTCGGTGGCGGAGAGCAGTACTTC. It translates to CASSFGGGEQYF. The variable domain in full, with the rest retrieved from reference TRBV5-6 and TRBJ2-7, is DAGVTQSPTHLIKTRGQQVTLRCSPKSGHDTVSWYQQALGQGPQFIFQYYEEEERQRGNFPDRFSGHQFPNYSSELNVNALLLGDSALYLCASSFGGGEQYFGPGTRLTVT.

V gene TRBV15 combines with J gene TRBJ2-5, with D maybe TRBD2 (5 bases). With 0 bases removed from V and 5 bases from J, the gap between germline ends came to 13 bases. The V gene's germline CDR1 is LNHNV and CDR2 YYDKDF (reference sequence). This CDR3 is 15 amino acids long. In DNA form, the CDR3 reads TGTGCCACCAGCAGAGATCCAGGACTGTTTGAGACCCAGTACTTC. Protein: CATSRDPGLFETQYF.

The chain recombines TRBV6-1 with TRBJ1-4; 7 positions match TRBD1. V lost 4 bases and J lost 7; bases outside the gene matches: 12. CDR1 and CDR2 from the germline V gene are MNHNS and SASEGT. This CDR3 is built from 16 residues. CDR3 residues: CASSARFGGGVEKLFF. In DNA form, the CDR3 reads TGTGCCAGCAGTGCCCGGTTTGGAGGGGGCGTTGAAAAACTGTTTTTT.

V is TRBV4-1 and J is TRBJ2-7, with 8 bases aligning to TRBD2. This CDR3 contains 15 residues. V lost 3 bases, J lost 2 bases, and 6 bases stayed unmatched. Germline assignment: CDR1 MGHRA and CDR2 YSYEKL. The CDR3 sequence: CASSQTSALPYEQYF. The CDR3 DNA is TGCGCCAGCAGCCAGACTAGCGCCTTGCCCTACGAGCAGTACTTC.

CDR3 region: CASSDRTGAYEQYF. The DNA for the CDR3 is TGTGCCAGCAGTGACCGCACCGGGGCCTACGAGCAGTACTTC. V gene TRBV2 combines with J gene TRBJ2-7; D perhaps matches TRBD2 (5 bases). The CDR3 runs 14 residues. V was clipped by 3 bases and J by 2 bases, with 11 bases between them. Germline values: CDR1 SNHLY, CDR2 FYNNEI. Drawing the rest from reference TRBV2 and TRBJ2-7, the complete variable domain is EPEVTQTPSHQVTQMGQEVILRCVPISNHLYFYWYRQILGQKVEFLVSFYNNEISEKSEIFDDQFSVERPDGSNFTLKIRSTKLEDSAMYFCASSDRTGAYEQYFGPGTRLTVT.

This sequence joins TRBV6-1 and TRBJ1-5, with D maybe TRBD1 (6 bases). Germline-derived CDR1 and CDR2 are MNHNS and SASEGT. The germline V and J ends were trimmed by 1 base and 2 bases, with 15 bases remaining between them. The CDR3 consists of 17 residues. CDR3 nucleotides: TGTGCCAGCAGTGAAGGGGTAATCAGGGGTGGCAATCAGCCCCAGCATTTT. This translates into CASSEGVIRGGNQPQHF.

As for this clone: A read error may produce the germline difference seen at one junction end. This sequence joins TRBV3-1 (or the pseudogene TRBV3-2) and TRBJ1-3, with TRBD1 matching 8 bases. CDR1 LGHDT and CDR2 YNNKEL come from the germline V gene (reference sequence). The CDR3 covers 17 residues. The CDR3 is CANSIGQGLLSGNTIYF. In DNA, the CDR3 is TGTGCCAACAGCATCGGACAGGGACTTCTCTCTGGAAACACCATATATTTT.

The CDR3 DNA sequence: TGTGCCAGCAGTTCGGTAGAAGGACATTTGAACACTGAAGCTTTCTTT. Translated, it gives CASSSVEGHLNTEAFF. The rearrangement joins TRBV27 to TRBJ1-1, with a weak D call TRBD1 (5 bases). Germline V gene lookup returns CDR1 MNHEY and CDR2 SMNVEV (reference sequence). The CDR3 loop spans 16 amino acids. Trimming removed 4 bases from V and 0 bases from J, with 15 bases in between.

V is TRBV27 and J is TRBJ1-2, with a tentative D call TRBD1 (5 bases). This CDR3 has 14 amino acids. The germline V gene encodes CDR1 MNHEY and CDR2 SMNVEV (reference sequence). V lost 0 bases and J lost 4, with 9 bases in between. The CDR3 DNA is TGTGCCAGCAGTTTATCGCCGGGGGGCTATGGCTACACCTTC. It encodes CASSLSPGGYGYTF.

This clone has only one observation. The chain is built from TRBV5-1 and TRBJ2-3; 12 nucleotides align to TRBD2. The J segment lost 3 bases and the V segment lost 4 bases, leaving 6 bases of the junction unmatched. The CDR3 loop spans 16 amino acids. Germline V gene data show CDR1 as SGHRS and CDR2 as YFSETQ. CDR3: CASSLLAGGATDTQYF. DNA for the CDR3: TGCGCCAGCAGCCTACTAGCGGGGGGTGCGACAGATACGCAGTATTTT.

The chain uses TRBV7-9 and TRBJ1-1, with 8 bases lining up with TRBD1. CDR1 and CDR2 (germline): SEHNR, FQNEAQ (reference sequence). The V gene end was trimmed by 6 bases and the J gene end by 5 bases; junction bases not matched to a gene: 8. This CDR3 contains 14 residues. The CDR3 region is CASRTTGDGTEAFF. DNA of the CDR3: TGTGCCAGCAGGACGACAGGGGATGGTACTGAAGCTTTCTTT.

The chain carries TRBV7-2 and TRBJ2-7; 9 bases agree with TRBD2. V gave up 1 base and J gave up 3 bases; unmatched junction bases: 1. The CDR3 contains 14 residues. Germline loops: CDR1 SGHTA, CDR2 FQGNSA. CDR3 bases: TGTGCCAGCAGCTTAGATAGCGGGGGCTACGAGCAGTACTTC. Protein: CASSLDSGGYEQYF.

This clone showed up just a few times. The chain combines TRBV5-6 with TRBJ2-7, with 8 bases identical to TRBD1. The CDR3 spans 13 residues. J was trimmed by 4 bases and V by 4 bases; bases with no gene match: 4. Germline V lookup: CDR1 SGHDT, CDR2 YYEEEE. The CDR3: CASSIQGGYEQYF. The CDR3 DNA reads TGTGCCAGCAGCATACAGGGGGGTTACGAGCAGTACTTC.